This passage covers 5 T cell receptor beta chains from one sample sequenced in a study of blood T cell repertoires in COVID-19. Produced via immunoSEQ multiplex PCR; TCRdb's table is partial and in-frame only. The sample has about 81,000 clones; 91% are singletons. The sequenced sample was peripheral blood. These TCRs come from a woman aged 45 to 65 in a cohort sampled during active COVID-19.

V gene TRBV2 combines with J gene TRBJ2-1; D is ambiguous. CDR1 and CDR2 from the germline V gene are SNHLY and FYNNEI. This CDR3 spans 11 amino acids. V was trimmed by 2 bases and J by 7 bases, leaving 3 bases between them. The CDR3 coding sequence is TGTGCCAGCAGTGAATATAATGAGCAGTTCTTC. Protein product: CASSEYNEQFF.

The V and J genes are TRBV18 and TRBJ2-7; the D gene is possibly TRBD1 (8 bases). The CDR3 runs 15 residues. Germline V gives CDR1 KGHSH, CDR2 LQKENI. The germline V and J ends were trimmed by 2 bases and 3 bases, with 14 bases remaining between them. CDR3 sequence: CASSPSTGGVYEQYF. In DNA form, the CDR3 reads TGTGCCAGCTCACCAAGTACAGGGGGGGTCTACGAGCAGTACTTC.

This clone was counted once. J is TRBJ1-1 and V is TRBV5-1; 11 bases map to TRBD1. V lost 1 base, J lost 11 bases, and 13 bases stayed unmatched. Germline V lookup: CDR1 SGHRS, CDR2 YFSETQ. This CDR3 has 16 residues. The CDR3 DNA reads as TGCGCCAGCAGCTTGTCCACGGGACAGGGGGAAGTAAGGGCTTTCTTT. Translating gives CASSLSTGQGEVRAFF.

The V call is TRBV3-1 (or the pseudogene TRBV3-2), the J call TRBJ1-3, with 7 bases fitting TRBD1. CDR3 size: 17 residues. V lost 1 base and J lost 4; bases outside the gene matches: 10. Looked up from germline, CDR1 is LGHDT and CDR2 is YNNKEL (reference sequence). CDR3 nucleotide sequence: TGTGCCAGCAGCCAAGTTCCCGACAGGGCGCAAGGAAACACCATATATTTT. Its translation: CASSQVPDRAQGNTIYF.

This chain joins TRBV10-3 and TRBJ1-5; TRBD1 is a possible D gene (6 bases). CDR1 and CDR2 (germline): ENHRY, SYGVKD. The CDR3 runs to 14 residues. The V gene lost 3 bases and the J gene lost 6 bases, with 12 bases spanning the gap. The DNA of the CDR3 is TGTGCCATCAGTGAATCAGGGGATGGTCAGCCCCAGCATTTT. Encoded protein: CAISESGDGQPQHF.